Shown below are 21 T cell receptor beta chains from a single sample sequenced in a study of T cell responses to AZD1222 COVID-19 vaccine. Using immunoSEQ multiplex PCR, the repertoire was profiled, and TCRdb retains in-frame clones only, with some absent. This sample yields tens of thousands of clones, of which about nine tenths are seen a single time; roughly 8.3% belongs to the top ten. Here the sequenced sample was peripheral blood, taken on day 0 of AZD1222 vaccination. These receptors came from an adult in good health.

This chain joins TRBV11-2 and TRBJ1-1, with 7 bases lining up with TRBD1. V shed 5 bases and J 5 bases; nucleotides not matched to a gene: 8. The CDR3 is 14 residues long. Germline assignment: CDR1 SGHAT and CDR2 FQNNGV. The CDR3 region is CASSPRPQGTEAFF. The DNA of the CDR3 is TGTGCCAGCAGCCCCCGACCACAGGGGACTGAAGCTTTCTTT.

J is TRBJ1-5 and V is TRBV27, with 7 positions matching TRBD1. The germline gives CDR1 MNHEY, CDR2 SMNVEV (reference sequence). With V trimmed by 5 bases and J by 4 bases, 5 bases remained unmatched. This CDR3 comprises 14 residues. This CDR3 is CASSIGTENQPQHF. The DNA of the CDR3 is TGTGCCAGCAGTATAGGGACAGAAAATCAGCCCCAGCATTTT.

This clone was detected a few times. The rearrangement joins TRBV10-3 to TRBJ1-3; D is unresolved. In germline, CDR1 is ENHRY, CDR2 SYGVKD. V lost 4 bases and J lost 0, with 10 bases in between. This CDR3 contains 15 residues. CDR3 in amino acids: CAISVPLSSGNTIYF. The CDR3 nucleotides read TGTGCCATCAGTGTCCCGCTCAGCTCTGGAAACACCATATATTTT.

The gene calls are TRBV6-1 and TRBJ1-5, with D maybe TRBD1 (5 bases). The CDR3 has 16 residues. The V gene's germline CDR1 is MNHNS and CDR2 SASEGT. The germline V and J ends were trimmed by 0 bases and 4 bases, with 13 bases remaining between them. The CDR3 DNA reads as TGTGCCAGCAGTGAAGCGATGGGGGTTACGAATCAGCCCCAGCATTTT. This encodes CASSEAMGVTNQPQHF.

The V gene is TRBV27, the J gene TRBJ1-6; no definite D call. Germline V lookup: CDR1 MNHEY, CDR2 SMNVEV (reference sequence). Trimming shortened V by 3 bases and J by 7 bases, and 4 bases separated the two germline ends. The CDR3 runs to 12 residues. The CDR3 nucleotides read TGTGCCAGCAGTTTTGCGAATTCACCCCTCCACTTT. It specifies CASSFANSPLHF.

The rearrangement links TRBV6-1 to TRBJ1-5; 10 bases map to TRBD1. Germline CDR1 is MNHNS and CDR2 is SASEGT. J lost 6 bases, V lost 1 base, and 3 bases had no gene match. The CDR3 contains 15 residues. CDR3 in DNA: TGTGCCAGCAGTGAAGGGACAGGGGGTGGTCAGCCCCAGCATTTT. Encoded protein: CASSEGTGGGQPQHF.

The rearrangement joins TRBV5-5 to TRBJ2-3; no clear D. V was clipped by 2 bases and J by 2 bases, with 9 bases between them. The germline V gene encodes CDR1 SGHKS and CDR2 YYEKEE (reference sequence). The CDR3 consists of 14 residues. CDR3 bases: TGTGCCAGCAGCTTAGACCAGTCCACAGATACGCAGTATTTT. This encodes CASSLDQSTDTQYF.

The rearrangement joins TRBV21-1 to TRBJ2-5; TRBD1 is the table's D call and was not checked against the DNA. TRBV21-1 is described as a pseudogene. This CDR3 comprises 18 residues. As DNA, the CDR3 is TGTGCCAGCAGCAAAAAAACCCGTTCGACAGGGGGAGAAGAGACCCAGTACTTC. Translating it yields CASSKKTRSTGGEETQYF.

The chain joins TRBV10-1 to TRBJ2-4, with unresolved D. The V gene's germline CDR1 is WNHNN and CDR2 SYGVQD (reference sequence). This CDR3 is 14 amino acids long. V dropped 6 bases and J dropped 0 bases, with 9 bases sitting between them. CDR3 DNA: TGCGCCAGCAGCGCGGAACTAGCCAAAAACATTCAGTACTTC. Residues: CASSAELAKNIQYF.

The chain is built from TRBV7-3 and TRBJ1-6, with D perhaps matching TRBD1 (5 bases). The germline V gene encodes CDR1 SGHTA and CDR2 FQGTGA. This CDR3 is 13 amino acids long. Trimming left V 5 bases short and J 10 bases short, with 12 bases between. CDR3 sequence: CASSPTERSPLHF. In nucleotides, the CDR3 is TGTGCCAGCAGCCCGACAGAACGATCACCCCTCCACTTT.

The V call is TRBV6-2 or TRBV6-3, the J call TRBJ2-1, with 8 bases that match TRBD2. Germline V lookup: CDR1 MNHEY, CDR2 SVGEGT. J lost 8 bases, V lost 2 bases, and 17 bases had no gene match. This CDR3 contains 18 residues. The CDR3: CASSYPYGRAKMGDEQFF. The CDR3 region has the DNA TGTGCCAGCAGTTACCCCTACGGGAGGGCCAAAATGGGGGATGAGCAGTTCTTC.

This clone has a single count. The chain employs TRBV27 and TRBJ2-7; TRBD2 agrees at 8 bases. The trim removed 6 bases at V and 2 bases at J, leaving 12 bases unmatched. This CDR3 is built from 16 residues. Germline-derived CDR1 and CDR2 are MNHEY and SMNVEV (reference sequence). The CDR3 protein is CASRRPGIAGPYEQYF. The CDR3 DNA sequence: TGTGCCAGCAGACGTCCAGGTATAGCGGGACCCTACGAGCAGTACTTC.

The chain links TRBV6-1 to TRBJ1-5; TRBD1 aligns across 10 bases. The V gene's germline CDR1 is MNHNS and CDR2 SASEGT. Unmatched junction bases numbered 4, after V lost 4 bases and J lost 1 base. This CDR3 is built from 16 residues. Written as DNA, the CDR3 is TGTGCCAGCAGTGGACAGACAGGGGGCAGCAATCAGCCCCAGCATTTT. Amino acids: CASSGQTGGSNQPQHF.

The rearrangement links TRBV2 to TRBJ2-7, with 8 bases matching TRBD2. Trimming took 6 bases from V and 6 from J; bases not matched to a gene: 16. This CDR3 spans 16 amino acids. Per the germline V gene, CDR1 is SNHLY and CDR2 is FYNNEI. Written as DNA, the CDR3 is TGTGCCAGCAGGAAGGATGCCGGGACTAGGCAGGGCGAGCAGTACTTC. Translation: CASRKDAGTRQGEQYF. The full variable domain, rest sourced from reference TRBV2 and TRBJ2-7, is EPEVTQTPSHQVTQMGQEVILRCVPISNHLYFYWYRQILGQKVEFLVSFYNNEISEKSEIFDDQFSVERPDGSNFTLKIRSTKLEDSAMYFCASRKDAGTRQGEQYFGPGTRLTVT.

This rearrangement joins TRBV5-4 to TRBJ1-1; D is undetermined. The CDR3 is 14 residues long. CDR1 is SGHNT and CDR2 is YYREEE in the germline V gene (reference sequence). Trimming removed 1 base from V and 1 base from J, with 8 bases in between. CDR3: CASSLLQRNTEAFF. As DNA, the CDR3 is TGTGCCAGCAGCTTGCTACAACGGAACACTGAAGCTTTCTTT.

This chain connects TRBV30 to TRBJ2-1; maybe TRBD2 (6 bases). The V gene's germline CDR1 is GTSNPN and CDR2 SVGIG (reference sequence). V lost 5 bases and J 4 bases, leaving 21 bases between the germline ends. The CDR3 runs to 16 residues. In nucleotides, the CDR3 is TGTGCCTGGGTTTGGGGGAGACTAGTAGGGTACAATGAGCAGTTCTTC. Protein: CAWVWGRLVGYNEQFF.

V usage is TRBV19 and J usage is TRBJ2-7; 9 nucleotides align to TRBD2. In germline, CDR1 is LNHDA, CDR2 SQIVND (reference sequence). After removal of 5 bases from V and 0 bases from J, the junction contained 14 bases not matched to a gene. The CDR3 runs 18 residues. The CDR3 DNA is TGTGCCAGTAGTGCCTGGACGGGGGGAGCGGGAGGCTCCTACGAGCAGTACTTC. This sequence encodes CASSAWTGGAGGSYEQYF. The complete variable domain, with remaining parts taken from reference TRBV19 and TRBJ2-7, reads DGGITQSPKYLFRKEGQNVTLSCEQNLNHDAMYWYRQDPGQGLRLIYYSQIVNDFQKGDIAEGYSVSREKKESFPLTVTSAQKNPTAFYLCASSAWTGGAGGSYEQYFGPGTRLTVT.

The chain uses TRBV7-9 and TRBJ2-3; 12 nucleotides agree with TRBD2. Germline V gives CDR1 SEHNR, CDR2 FQNEAQ (reference sequence). With V trimmed by 6 bases and J by 3 bases, 16 bases remained unmatched. This CDR3 has 19 residues. The DNA of the CDR3 is TGTGCCAGCAGACCTAGCGGGAGGGGGATTAAGGGTTTGACAGATACGCAGTATTTT. Protein product: CASRPSGRGIKGLTDTQYF.

The genes are TRBV9 and TRBJ2-2; TRBD2 aligns across 9 bases. Trimming at V came to 3 bases and at J to 6 bases, leaving 9 bases not matched to a gene. The CDR3 sequence is 16 residues long. Germline V gene sequence: CDR1 SGDLS, CDR2 YYNGEE. The CDR3 DNA sequence: TGTGCCAGCAGCGCCGGGGCGGGAGGGTACGCCGGGGAGCTGTTTTTT. Its translation is CASSAGAGGYAGELFF.

The V gene is TRBV7-8, the J gene TRBJ1-5; D ambiguous. The V end lost 1 base, the J end lost 4 bases, and 11 bases lay between the germline ends. The CDR3 is made up of 15 amino acids. Germline V gene data show CDR1 as SGHVS and CDR2 as FQNEAQ. The CDR3 DNA is TGTGCCAGCAGCTTAGAATTGGGAGTTAATCAGCCCCAGCATTTT. Protein sequence: CASSLELGVNQPQHF. Drawing the rest from reference TRBV7-8 and TRBJ1-5, the complete variable domain is GAGVSQSPRYKVAKRGQDVALRCDPISGHVSLFWYQQALGQGPEFLTYFQNEAQLDKSGLPSDRFFAERPEGSVSTLKIQRTQQEDSAVYLCASSLELGVNQPQHFGDGTRLSIL.

The chain recombines TRBV7-6 with TRBJ1-5, with D possibly matching TRBD1 (5 bases). The germline V gene has CDR1 SGHVS and CDR2 FNYEAQ. Trimming cost V 1 base and J 4 bases, with 11 bases left between them. The CDR3 runs 15 residues. CDR3 in amino acids: CASSLVSGSNQPQHF. DNA for the CDR3: TGTGCCAGCAGCTTAGTTTCAGGGTCGAATCAGCCCCAGCATTTT.